This section outlines one T cell receptor (beta chain) sequence together with its context. The data were taken from a study of T cell changes during pregnancy in multiple sclerosis. Clones were sequenced by immunoSEQ multiplex PCR, and TCRdb holds only the in-frame ones, with some missing. The repertoire holds about 51,000 clones, with about 92% as singletons. The CDR3 covers 15 residues. The germline gives CDR1 SGHAT, CDR2 FQDESV (reference sequence). V trimming: 3 bases; J trimming: 3 bases; junction bases outside the gene matches: 4. The chain recombines TRBV11-1 with TRBJ2-1; 8 nucleotides agree with TRBD2. The specimen was peripheral blood, collected in the second trimester of pregnancy. This TCR came from a female donor with multiple sclerosis, enrolled in a pregnancy study. This CDR3 reads CASSFRGGHYNEQFF. CDR3 in DNA: TGTGCCAGCAGCTTTCGGGGGGGCCACTACAATGAGCAGTTCTTC. The whole variable domain, remainder taken from reference TRBV11-1 and TRBJ2-1, is EAEVAQSPRYKITEKSQAVAFWCDPISGHATLYWYRQILGQGPELLVQFQDESVVDDSQLPKDRFSAERLKGVDSTLKIQPAELGDSAMYLCASSFRGGHYNEQFFGPGTRLTVL.